Listed below are T cell receptor beta chains from one sample, sequenced in a study of T cells after yellow fever vaccination. TCRdb independently ran MiXCR on the 5' RACE reads; one entry per CDR3 protein. The sample holds hundreds of thousands of distinct CDR3 sequences, 18% seen once. The sample here was PBMCs, taken before the yellow fever booster vaccination. The receptors originated from a man younger than 30 who received the YFV17D yellow fever vaccine. Both conserved end residues are part of each CDR3. D genes are given only for firm matches. Where a row states a size, it is once, few, many or the class of an expanded clone; other rows omit it.

>-|TRBD1|TRBV20-1|TRBJ1-5
CSAILPGGTGGQPQHF
TGCAGTGCTATCCTCCCCGGAGGGACAGGGGGACAGCCCCAGCATTTT
>few|TRBD2|TRBV5-1|TRBJ2-1
CASSLGTSMNEQFF
TGCGCCAGCAGCTTGGGGACTAGCATGAATGAGCAGTTCTTC
>-|TRBD2|TRBV10-3|TRBJ2-1
CASMTSGGANEQFF
TGTGCCAGCATGACTAGCGGGGGAGCTAATGAGCAGTTCTTC
>-|-|TRBV10-3|TRBJ2-5
CAIYWGQETQYF
TGTGCCATCTACTGGGGCCAAGAGACCCAGTACTTC
>few|-|TRBV15|TRBJ1-3
CATSRGRFGNTIYF
TGTGCCACCAGCCGCGGACGGTTTGGAAACACCATATATTTT
>many|TRBD2|TRBV14|TRBJ2-1
CASSRPEGSGVSPYNEQFF
TGTGCCAGCAGCCGCCCGGAGGGTAGCGGGGTTTCGCCCTACAATGAGCAGTTCTTC
>few|-|TRBV3-1|TRBJ2-2
CASSQEGGPGELFF
TGTGCCAGCAGCCAAGAAGGAGGGCCCGGGGAGCTGTTTTTT
>-|-|TRBV20-1|TRBJ2-7
CSASGVSYEQYF
TGCAGTGCTAGCGGGGTCTCCTACGAGCAGTACTTC
>many|TRBD2|TRBV7-2|TRBJ2-3
CASSLAGGGDTQYF
TGTGCCAGCAGCTTGGCGGGGGGGGGAGATACGCAGTATTTT
>few|-|TRBV7-9|TRBJ2-1
CASSFDEQFF
TGTGCCAGCAGCTTCGACGAGCAGTTCTTC
>few|TRBD1|TRBV18|TRBJ1-5
CASSPGQNSNQPQHF
TGTGCCAGCTCACCGGGACAGAATAGCAATCAGCCCCAGCATTTT
>-|TRBD2|TRBV12-3/TRBV12-4|TRBJ2-7
CASSLAGETYEQYF
TGTGCCAGCAGTCTAGCGGGGGAAACCTACGAGCAGTACTTC
>few|TRBD1|TRBV7-2|TRBJ2-1
CASSTGTGGGEQFF
TGTGCCAGCAGCACAGGGACAGGGGGAGGTGAGCAGTTCTTC
>-|-|TRBV7-2|TRBJ2-5
CASSQTWGQETQYF
TGTGCCAGCAGCCAGACGTGGGGCCAAGAGACCCAGTACTTC
>many|-|TRBV20-1|TRBJ2-5
CSAGPLLVGGTQYF
TGCAGTGCTGGGCCCTTATTAGTGGGGGGAACCCAGTACTTC
>-|-|TRBV15|TRBJ1-5
CATSLGGGIQPQHF
TGTGCCACCAGCTTAGGGGGAGGGATTCAGCCCCAGCATTTT
>few|-|TRBV12-3/TRBV12-4|TRBJ1-2
CASTTLGGWWNYGYTF
TGTGCCAGCACCACTTTAGGGGGTTGGTGGAACTATGGCTACACCTTC
>-|-|TRBV20-1|TRBJ2-7
CSAGVMSYEQYF
TGCAGTGCTGGGGTTATGTCCTACGAGCAGTACTTC
>few|-|TRBV5-1|TRBJ2-6
CASSPQGTGANVLTF
TGCGCCAGCAGCCCACAGGGTACTGGGGCCAACGTCCTGACTTTC
>few|TRBD1|TRBV11-2|TRBJ1-1
CASSLVPGQIEAFF
TGTGCCAGCAGCTTAGTCCCGGGACAGATTGAAGCTTTCTTT
>few|-|TRBV7-3|TRBJ1-6
CASSSSGNSPLHF
TGTGCCAGCAGCTCCTCTGGGAATTCACCCCTCCACTTT
>many|-|TRBV7-8|TRBJ2-5
CASSSLGGSGETQYF
TGTGCCAGCAGCTCCCTGGGGGGCAGCGGGGAGACCCAGTACTTC
>few|TRBD2|TRBV7-2|TRBJ2-1
CASSLGSGVYNEQFF
TGTGCCAGCAGCTTGGGTAGCGGGGTTTACAATGAGCAGTTCTTC
>-|TRBD1|TRBV11-2|TRBJ2-5
CASSFGGQGQETQYF
TGTGCCAGCAGCTTTGGGGGACAGGGCCAAGAGACCCAGTACTTC
>-|-|TRBV5-1|TRBJ1-2
CASSLEVQGIYGYTF
TGCGCCAGCAGCTTGGAGGTACAGGGTATCTATGGCTACACCTTC
>-|TRBD1|TRBV7-9|TRBJ2-5
CASSITGGVIQTQYF
TGTGCCAGCAGCATCACAGGGGGCGTTATTCAGACCCAGTACTTC
>few|-|TRBV29-1|TRBJ2-3
CSVVWNTDTQYF
TGCAGCGTTGTTTGGAACACAGATACGCAGTATTTT
>-|-|TRBV7-9|TRBJ1-2
CASGRQAGKGSNYGYTF
TGTGCCAGCGGAAGACAGGCGGGGAAGGGATCCAACTATGGCTACACCTTC
>-|-|TRBV19|TRBJ1-1
CASRAGGTEAFF
TGTGCCAGTAGAGCGGGCGGCACTGAAGCTTTCTTT